This T cell receptor beta chain was recovered during a study of cytomegalovirus exposure and HLA in healthy donors. Study-wide findings and caveats: The study designated about 180 TCR beta chains cytomegalovirus-associated. It was assumed in the presence/absence analyses that sequencing depth was roughly uniform across donors.

Amplification used 60 Vbeta primers and 13 Jbeta primers. Using immunoSEQ multiplex PCR, the repertoire was profiled, and TCRdb retains in-frame clones only, with some absent. This table holds 150,000 to 200,000 clones, roughly 70% found once. V trimming: 6 bases; J trimming: 4 bases; junction bases outside the gene matches: 1. The length of the CDR3 is 13 residues. From germline, CDR1 is MNHEY and CDR2 SMNVEV (reference sequence). In regard to this clone: The antigen remains undetermined.

This chain links TRBV27 with TRBJ2-5; 11 positions match TRBD2. The origin of this receptor is a male donor in good health and CMV-seronegative. Sequencing was carried out using PBMCs. For the CDR3, the DNA is TGTGCCAGCAGCGGACTAGCGGGAGAGACCCAGTACTTC. Protein product: CASSGLAGETQYF.